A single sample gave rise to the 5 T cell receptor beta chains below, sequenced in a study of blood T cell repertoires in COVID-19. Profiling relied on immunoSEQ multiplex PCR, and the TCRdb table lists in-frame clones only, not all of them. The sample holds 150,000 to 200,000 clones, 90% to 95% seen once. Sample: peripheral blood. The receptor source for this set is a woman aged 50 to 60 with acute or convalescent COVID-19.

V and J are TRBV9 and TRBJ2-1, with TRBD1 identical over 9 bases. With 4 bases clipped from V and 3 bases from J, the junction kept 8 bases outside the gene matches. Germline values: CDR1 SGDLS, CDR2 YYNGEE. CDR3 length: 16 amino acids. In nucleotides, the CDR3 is TGTGCCAGCAGCTTAGGTGGGACAGGGAACTACAATGAGCAGTTCTTC. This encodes CASSLGGTGNYNEQFF.

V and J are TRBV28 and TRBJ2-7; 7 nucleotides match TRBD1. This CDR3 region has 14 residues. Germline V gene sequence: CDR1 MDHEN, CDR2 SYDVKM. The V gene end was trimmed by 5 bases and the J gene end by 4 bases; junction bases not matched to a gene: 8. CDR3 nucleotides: TGTGCCAGCAGTCCACCGGGACAGATTTACGAGCAGTACTTC. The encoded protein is CASSPPGQIYEQYF.

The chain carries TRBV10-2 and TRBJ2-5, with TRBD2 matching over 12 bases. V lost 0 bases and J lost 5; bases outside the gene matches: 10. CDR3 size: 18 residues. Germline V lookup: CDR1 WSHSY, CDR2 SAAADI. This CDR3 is CASSESILAGGPRETQYF. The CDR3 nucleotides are TGCGCCAGCAGTGAGTCGATACTAGCGGGGGGCCCGCGGGAGACCCAGTACTTC.

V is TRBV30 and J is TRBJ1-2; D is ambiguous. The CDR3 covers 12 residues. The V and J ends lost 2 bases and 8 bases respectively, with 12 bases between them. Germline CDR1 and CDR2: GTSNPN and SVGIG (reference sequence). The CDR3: CAWSPRAGGYTF. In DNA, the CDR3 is TGTGCCTGGAGTCCTCGAGCCGGGGGCTACACCTTC. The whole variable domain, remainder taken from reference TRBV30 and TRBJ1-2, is SQTIHQWPATLVQPVGSPLSLECTVEGTSNPNLYWYRQAAGRGLQLLFYSVGIGQISSEVPQNLSASRPQDRQFILSSKKLLLSDSGFYLCAWSPRAGGYTFGSGTRLTVV.

The CDR3 bases are TGCGCCAGCAGCCAAGGGCAGGGGAACACTGAAGCTTTCTTT. Its protein product is CASSQGQGNTEAFF. The chain combines TRBV4-1 with TRBJ1-1, with D perhaps TRBD1 (5 bases). Germline CDR1 MGHRA, CDR2 YSYEKL. There are 14 residues in the CDR3. Trimming pared 1 base from V and 1 base from J, leaving 7 bases between.